This T cell receptor (beta chain) appears in the sequencing data of a study of blood T cell repertoires in COVID-19. Study as a whole: T cells, B-cell-depleted T cells, or PBMCs supplied cDNA or gDNA.

Data came from immunoSEQ multiplex PCR; TCRdb stores just in-frame clones and leaves some out. In the table there are around 250,000 clones, roughly 85% of which are singletons. With V trimmed by 0 bases and J by 5 bases, 7 bases remained unmatched. Germline CDR1 reads SGHRS; CDR2 reads YFSETQ. The CDR3 consists of 16 residues. The chain uses TRBV5-1 and TRBJ2-2; 7 nucleotides match TRBD1. The origin of this receptor is a young woman with active or convalescent COVID-19. Source material: peripheral blood. The CDR3 is CASSLEVARGTGELFF. CDR3 sequence (DNA): TGCGCCAGCAGCTTGGAGGTGGCCAGGGGGACCGGGGAGCTGTTTTTT.